The sequence of this TCR beta chain was determined in a study of technical replicates of blood from a few donors. Libraries were prepared by immunoSEQ multiplex PCR; TCRdb keeps only in-frame clonotypes and omits some of them. The sample contains 66,000 or so clones, less than 98% of which appear only once. J gave up 5 bases and V 4 bases, and 8 bases lay outside the gene matches. Germline CDR1 MNHNS, CDR2 SASEGT. The CDR3 loop spans 15 amino acids. V gene TRBV6-1 combines with J gene TRBJ2-5, with 9 bases lining up with TRBD2. The source material was T cells isolated from PBMCs. This TCR derives from a human donor in good health. CDR3 sequence: CASSVSGGRWETQYF. The CDR3 DNA is TGTGCCAGCAGTGTAAGCGGGGGGAGATGGGAGACCCAGTACTTC.